This is a list of T cell receptor beta chains from one sample in a study of breast tumors, draining lymph nodes, adjacent tissues. A single record per CDR3 protein comes from TCRdb applying MiXCR to the multiplex PCR reads. The data show 190,000 or so distinct CDR3 sequences, with roughly 29% seen just once and approximately 4.5% held by the top ten. The sample was axillary lymph node tissue. The receptor set was obtained from a female donor with breast cancer. Some clones in this sample may be carry-over from other donors' samples. The CDR3 runs from the conserved cysteine through the conserved F or W. The D gene is left open where the match is weak. Expanded clones get a size class; other rows say once, few or many, or leave the size out.

TRBV7-9	TRBJ2-1	once	NA	TGTGCCAGCAGCTCCCTAGGGGGGGGGCACGGCAATGAGCAGTTCTTC	CASSSLGGGHGNEQFF
TRBV12-3/TRBV12-4	TRBJ2-5	many	TRBD2	TGTGCCAGCAGTTTACGCACTAGCGGAGAGACCCAGTACTTC	CASSLRTSGETQYF
TRBV20-1	TRBJ1-6	NA	NA	TGCAGTGCTAGGTCGGGGTGGGTCCTTAATTCACCCCTCCACTTT	CSARSGWVLNSPLHF
TRBV7-8	TRBJ2-5	many	TRBD2	TGTGCCAGCAGAAATATAGCGGGAGGGAGAGAGACCCAGTACTTC	CASRNIAGGRETQYF
TRBV20-1	TRBJ2-6	many	NA	TGCAGTGCTAGTTCGCTTCCCGGGGCCAACGTCCTGACTTTC	CSASSLPGANVLTF
TRBV24-1	TRBJ2-1	many	NA	TGTGCCACCAGTGATACGGCTTCGGGTGAGCAGTTCTTC	CATSDTASGEQFF
TRBV20-1	TRBJ2-7	many	NA	TGCAGTGCTTTCGGGCACGATTACGAGCAGTACTTC	CSAFGHDYEQYF
TRBV11-2	TRBJ2-1	NA	NA	TGTGTCAGCAGCCCCTTTGGTGGCGCACAAAACAATGAGCAGTTCTTC	CVSSPFGGAQNNEQFF
TRBV20-1	TRBJ2-3	many	TRBD2	TGCAGTGCTAGTAGCGGGGAGGAAGACACAGATACGCAGTATTTT	CSASSGEEDTDTQYF
TRBV11-2	TRBJ2-7	many	TRBD1	TGTGCCAGCAGCATGGGACAGGCTCTCGAGCAGTACTTC	CASSMGQALEQYF
TRBV27	TRBJ1-5	NA	NA	TGTGCCAGCAGTTTCGGCGATCCAAGCAATCAGCCCCAGCATTTT	CASSFGDPSNQPQHF
TRBV7-2	TRBJ2-1	many	NA	TGTGCCAGCAGCCCACCGACACAACGGGGGCAGTTCTTC	CASSPPTQRGQFF
TRBV7-9	TRBJ2-1	many	NA	TGTGCCAGCAGATCCTCTGGGGCAGCTCTGTACAATGAGCAGTTCTTC	CASRSSGAALYNEQFF
TRBV6-4	TRBJ2-1	NA	NA	TGTGCCAGCAGTGTGGACACCAACAATGAGCAGTTCTTC	CASSVDTNNEQFF
TRBV29-1	TRBJ1-5	many	TRBD1	TGCAGCGTTGGGTTACAGGGGTTCCAGCATTTT	CSVGLQGFQHF
TRBV12-3/TRBV12-4	TRBJ2-3	NA	NA	TGTGCCAGCAGTTTAGCGGACAGGGACTACAATGAGCAGTATTTT	CASSLADRDYNEQYF
TRBV7-2	TRBJ2-1	many	NA	TGTGCCAGCAGCTTTAACATGGGTGAGCAGTTCTTC	CASSFNMGEQFF
TRBV2	TRBJ2-7	many	NA	TGTGCCAGCAGTGAGGAGACTCCCGCTTCCTACGAGCAGTACTTC	CASSEETPASYEQYF
TRBV12-3/TRBV12-4	TRBJ1-3	NA	NA	TGTGCCAGCAGTCCCCCCGGGACTACTGGAAACACCATATATTTT	CASSPPGTTGNTIYF
TRBV2	TRBJ1-1	few	TRBD1	TGTGCCAGCAGTAACAGGGGGCTCACTGAAGCTTTCTTT	CASSNRGLTEAFF
TRBV14	TRBJ1-5	many	TRBD1	TGTGCCAGCAGCCAGAGACAGGGGGCGAGGAATCAGCCCCAGCATTTT	CASSQRQGARNQPQHF
TRBV20-1	TRBJ1-1	NA	NA	TGCAGTGCTAGCGTTGAACGAGAAGCTTTCTTT	CSASVEREAFF
TRBV5-1	TRBJ1-2	many	NA	TGCGCCAGCAGCCCCGGGAGGGAGAATGGCTACACCTTC	CASSPGRENGYTF
TRBV5-1	TRBJ1-2	NA	NA	TGCACCAGCAGCTGGGACCGATATAACTATGGCTACACCTTC	CTSSWDRYNYGYTF
TRBV20-1	TRBJ2-2	many	TRBD2	TGCAGTGCTAGAGATGCTAGCGGGATCCCCGGGGAGCTGTTTTTT	CSARDASGIPGELFF
TRBV4-2	TRBJ1-4	many	TRBD1	TGTGCCAGCAGCCAAGATCACCCAGGGTACCAGACAGGGAGTAATGAAAAACTGTTTTTT	CASSQDHPGYQTGSNEKLFF
TRBV2	TRBJ1-3	many	NA	TGTGCCAGCAAAGTGGACTCTGGAAACACCATATATTTT	CASKVDSGNTIYF
TRBV4-1	TRBJ1-2	NA	NA	TGCGCCTCGGCGGGGGGCCATGGCTACACCTTC	CASAGGHGYTF
TRBV4-3	TRBJ2-6	NA	NA	TGCGCCAGCAGCCAATTTGGGGCCAACGTCCTGACTTTC	CASSQFGANVLTF
TRBV5-1	TRBJ1-1	NA	NA	TGCGCCAGCACCAAAGGGGGGGCGAACACTGAAGCTTTCTTT	CASTKGGANTEAFF
TRBV20-1	TRBJ2-7	NA	NA	TGCAGTGCAGGAGACAGACCCTACGAGCAGCACTTC	CSAGDRPYEQHF
TRBV20-1	TRBJ2-7	many	NA	TGCAGTGCCAAGGGGAGAGGTCCCCTAAACGAGCAGTACTTC	CSAKGRGPLNEQYF
TRBV2	TRBJ2-3	once	TRBD2	TGTGCCAGCAATTACGGACTAGCGGGAGGGGCGGATACGCAGTATTTT	CASNYGLAGGADTQYF
TRBV7-3	TRBJ2-5	NA	TRBD2	TGTGCCAGCAGCTCTGGACTAGCGGGGGATTTGGGGACCCAGTACTTC	CASSSGLAGDLGTQYF
TRBV9	TRBJ1-1	NA	NA	TGTGCCAGCAGCTCAGGACTTTTGAACACTGAAGCTTTCTTT	CASSSGLLNTEAFF
TRBV19	TRBJ1-2	NA	TRBD1	TGTGCTAGAGGGGACAGGGATTTCGATGGCTACACCTTC	CARGDRDFDGYTF
TRBV7-2	TRBJ2-2	NA	TRBD2	TGTGCCAGCAGCTTAGCCGCCTCTAGCGGAGGGCGGTTTTTT	CASSLAASSGGRFF
TRBV19	TRBJ2-7	many	NA	TGTGCCAGTAGTATCGGGTCCAGGTCGGGCTACGAGCAGTACTTC	CASSIGSRSGYEQYF
TRBV6-1	TRBJ2-7	many	NA	TGTGCCAGCAGTGAAGCCCCGGGCTCCTACGAGCAGTACTTC	CASSEAPGSYEQYF
TRBV6-1	TRBJ1-2	few	NA	TGTGCCAGCAACACTCGGGGACATCTCTATGGCTACACCTTC	CASNTRGHLYGYTF
TRBV7-6	TRBJ1-6	NA	NA	TGCGCCAGCAGCTTAGCCGTAGCGCGGAAGTCACCCCTCCACTTT	CASSLAVARKSPLHF
TRBV19	TRBJ1-1	NA	NA	TGTGCCAGTCGGAGAGCGGGGGCAAGAGATTGGACTGAAGCTTTCTTT	CASRRAGARDWTEAFF
TRBV6-5	TRBJ2-1	many	NA	TGTGCCAGCAGTTACTCGTGGCGGTACTCCTACAATGAGCAGTTCTTC	CASSYSWRYSYNEQFF
TRBV7-2	TRBJ2-5	many	TRBD1	TGTGCCAGCAGCTTAAGAAAAAGGACAGGGTACCAAGAGACCCAGTACTTC	CASSLRKRTGYQETQYF
TRBV28	TRBJ1-4	few	NA	TGTGCCAGCAGTTTAGGCGACTCAGGGACTGAAAAACTGTTTTTT	CASSLGDSGTEKLFF
TRBV7-7	TRBJ2-2	many	NA	TGTGCTAGCAGCTGGGGACACGGTAACACCGGGGAGCTGTTTTTT	CASSWGHGNTGELFF
TRBV6-6	TRBJ1-6	many	TRBD1	TGTGCCAGCAGTCATTTCGACAGGGAGGATTCACCCCTCCACTTT	CASSHFDREDSPLHF
TRBV9	TRBJ2-1	NA	NA	TGTGCCAGCTCACCAGGATTAGGGGCTCCGGGGACTCTCCCAAGCGAGCAGTTCTTC	CASSPGLGAPGTLPSEQFF
TRBV6-4	TRBJ1-6	NA	TRBD1	TGTGCCAGCAGTGAACCGGGACAGGGTAGCACCCTCCACTTT	CASSEPGQGSTLHF
TRBV4-2	TRBJ2-1	many	TRBD2	TGTGCCAGCAGCCAAGATATAGCGGGGGCCACACGTTTTTACAATGAGCAGTTCTTC	CASSQDIAGATRFYNEQFF
TRBV2	TRBJ2-3	many	NA	TGTGCCAGCAGTGACCGGGACACCTCTACAGATACGCAGTATTTT	CASSDRDTSTDTQYF
TRBV6-1	TRBJ1-3	many	TRBD1	TGTGCCAGCAGTGAGGCCGGGACAGTAAACACCATATATTTT	CASSEAGTVNTIYF
TRBV7-6	TRBJ1-6	many	NA	TGTGCCAGCAGCCCCCTAGAGGGTTCACCCCTCCACTTT	CASSPLEGSPLHF
TRBV24-1	TRBJ2-1	many	NA	TGTGCCACCAGTTTGAACCATGAGCAGTTCTTC	CATSLNHEQFF
TRBV20-1	TRBJ2-7	many	TRBD2	TGCAGTGCGGGGCTAGCGGGACTCTCCTACGAGCAGTACTTC	CSAGLAGLSYEQYF
TRBV24-1	TRBJ2-7	NA	NA	TGTGCCACCAGGGCCGGCTCCTACGAGCAGTACTTC	CATRAGSYEQYF
TRBV9	TRBJ2-3	NA	NA	TGTGCCAGCAGCCCCGCAGGGGGGGGGCGCGCAGATACGCAGTATTTT	CASSPAGGGRADTQYF